Listed below are T cell receptor beta chains from one sample, sequenced in a study of regulatory T cells. Generated by immunoSEQ multiplex PCR, the TCRdb table keeps only in-frame clones and is missing some. The sample yields 20,000 to 25,000 clones, roughly 90% seen once. The sequenced sample consisted of conventional CD4+ T cells sorted from blood. Receptor source: a child under 18 with CD3G deficiency. The CDR3 runs from the conserved cysteine through the conserved F or W.

V: TRBV7-9; J: TRBJ1-4; CDR3: CASSLSGTKAEKLFF
V: TRBV7-9; J: TRBJ2-1; CDR3: CASSFLGTGGAGQFF
V: TRBV28; J: TRBJ1-5; CDR3: CPTLPGTGNQPQHF
V: TRBV10-3; J: TRBJ2-1; CDR3: CATQTGYYNEQFF
V: TRBV7-9; J: TRBJ1-4; CDR3: CASSLAGTGNEKLFF
V: TRBV11-2; J: TRBJ2-1; CDR3: CASSLGGYGEQFF
V: TRBV5-1; J: TRBJ2-2; CDR3: CASSLDGSGGGELFF
V: TRBV28; J: TRBJ2-7; CDR3: CASSESGRAPYEQYF
V: TRBV7-9; J: TRBJ2-3; CDR3: CASSPGLGIVPDTQYF
V: TRBV11-2; J: TRBJ2-7; CDR3: CASSFNRGPYEQYF
V: TRBV28; J: TRBJ2-2; CDR3: CASSSRTSGRVGELFF
V: TRBV28; J: TRBJ2-1; CDR3: CASSLREGYNEQFF
V: TRBV7-9; J: TRBJ2-3; CDR3: CASSLVGSPTDTQYF
V: TRBV5-1; J: TRBJ1-1; CDR3: CASSLQGLGTEAFF
V: TRBV28; J: TRBJ2-7; CDR3: CASRRSGSYEQYF
V: TRBV7-9; J: TRBJ2-5; CDR3: CASSLAGVGQETQYF
V: TRBV5-1; J: TRBJ2-7; CDR3: CASSLERDREQYF
V: TRBV14; J: TRBJ2-4; CDR3: CGGQPRDRAPLPGNIQYF
V: TRBV6-1; J: .; CDR3: CASSQFSYEQYF
V: TRBV28; J: TRBJ2-1; CDR3: CASSWGQGAYNEQFF
V: TRBV19; J: TRBJ2-2; CDR3: CASTREGNTGELFF
V: TRBV5-1; J: TRBJ2-1; CDR3: CASSNKTSGNEQFF
V: TRBV6-1; J: TRBJ2-3; CDR3: CACSWDRGTDTQYF
V: TRBV6-1; J: TRBJ1-4; CDR3: CASSGDGRSGEKLFF
V: TRBV28; J: TRBJ2-2; CDR3: CASRDQNTGELFF
V: TRBV7-9; J: TRBJ2-1; CDR3: CASSLSGEIGEQFF
V: TRBV5-1; J: TRBJ2-3; CDR3: CASSPGQGADTQYF
V: TRBV7-6; J: TRBJ2-3; CDR3: CASSLGLQDTQYF
V: TRBV5-1; J: TRBJ1-1; CDR3: CASSETVNTEAFF
V: TRBV20-1; J: TRBJ2-5; CDR3: CSARDFETQYF
V: TRBV5-6; J: TRBJ2-3; CDR3: CASSLGTSGKRNTQYF
V: TRBV5-1; J: TRBJ1-1; CDR3: CASSSGENTEAFF
V: TRBV28; J: TRBJ2-3; CDR3: CASKAGGPTDTQYF
V: TRBV28; J: .; CDR3: CASRAAGTNYEQYF
V: TRBV6-1; J: TRBJ2-7; CDR3: CASGRTSGYEQYF
V: TRBV11-2; J: TRBJ2-5; CDR3: CASSLGGTTLRETQYF
V: TRBV6-1; J: TRBJ1-2; CDR3: CASRRQSAWYGYTF
V: TRBV4-1; J: TRBJ1-3; CDR3: CASSQDPGASGNTIYF
V: TRBV6-1; J: TRBJ2-7; CDR3: CASCRDRGYEQYF
V: TRBV6-1; J: .; CDR3: CASSETGAYEQYF
V: TRBV7-8; J: TRBJ2-1; CDR3: CASSLGLASYNEQFF
V: TRBV7-9; J: TRBJ2-3; CDR3: CASSLGYGSAADTQYF
V: TRBV28; J: TRBJ2-7; CDR3: CASSRRGTGGYEQYF
V: TRBV6-1; J: TRBJ1-4; CDR3: CASSEGRPGYKLFF
V: TRBV11-2; J: TRBJ2-7; CDR3: CASSSSKGLALIREQYF
V: TRBV6-1; J: TRBJ1-2; CDR3: CASSERKGSANYGYTF
V: TRBV6-1; J: TRBJ2-7; CDR3: CASSPTSGGTYEQYF
V: TRBV6-1; J: TRBJ2-1; CDR3: CASSEGLAGAGRVNEQFF
V: TRBV19; J: TRBJ2-1; CDR3: CASSIRPNREQFF
V: TRBV11-2; J: TRBJ2-4; CDR3: CASSLDRKRALRDIQYF
V: TRBV29-1; J: TRBJ2-3; CDR3: CSVELHLADTQYF
V: TRBV20-1; J: TRBJ2-7; CDR3: CSARVGDEQYF
V: TRBV5-1; J: TRBJ2-3; CDR3: CASSGGLAVTDTQYF
V: TRBV18; J: TRBJ2-4; CDR3: CASSPSGAKNIQYF
V: TRBV7-9; J: TRBJ2-5; CDR3: CASSPGQGDWETQYF
V: TRBV20-1; J: TRBJ2-3; CDR3: CSATLGLTQYF
V: TRBV11-2; J: TRBJ2-6; CDR3: CASSLRQGASGANVLTF
V: TRBV7-8; J: TRBJ2-7; CDR3: CASSPGQGLGEQYF
V: TRBV29-1; J: TRBJ1-1; CDR3: CSVAPLMNTEAFF
V: TRBV7-9; J: TRBJ2-3; CDR3: CASSLGGTDTQYF